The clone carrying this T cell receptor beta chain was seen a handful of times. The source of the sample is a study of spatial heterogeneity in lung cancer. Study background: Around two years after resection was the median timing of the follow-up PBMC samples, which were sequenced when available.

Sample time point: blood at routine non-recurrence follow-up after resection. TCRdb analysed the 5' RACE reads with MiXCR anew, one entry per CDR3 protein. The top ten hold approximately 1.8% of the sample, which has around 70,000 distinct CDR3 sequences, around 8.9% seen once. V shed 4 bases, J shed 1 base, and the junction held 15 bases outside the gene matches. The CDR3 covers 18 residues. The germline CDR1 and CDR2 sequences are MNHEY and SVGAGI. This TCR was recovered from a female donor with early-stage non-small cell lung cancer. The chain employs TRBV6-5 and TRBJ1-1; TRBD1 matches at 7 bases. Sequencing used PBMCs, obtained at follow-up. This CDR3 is CASSSEKAGGLRNTEAFF. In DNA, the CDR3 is TGTGCCAGCAGTTCCGAGAAGGCAGGGGGTTTAAGGAACACTGAAGCTTTCTTT.